Sequencing of this TCR beta chain was carried out in a study of regulatory T cells in long-lasting Graves disease. General study points: Persistent patients shared about 3,000 public clonotypes among themselves. Newly diagnosed patients shared fewer, at 900 to 1,000. There were preferences for TRBV28, TRBJ1-2 and TRBJ2-5 in persistent disease. Sample size, which was small, may have reduced accuracy. The TCR repertoire of persistent Graves' patients was less diverse than that of newly diagnosed ones.

The authors built TCR beta libraries using iRepertoire HTBI primers and Arm-PCR of CDR3 regions. From the multiplex PCR reads, TCRdb called clonotypes with MiXCR, one entry per CDR3 protein. The sample includes more than 450,000 distinct CDR3 sequences, around 12% seen only once; the top ten take roughly 8.9%. Germline V CDR1 and CDR2: KGHDR, SFDVKD. The CDR3 runs 14 residues. The V and J ends lost 8 bases and 2 bases, in that order; junction bases with no gene match: 2. In the case of this clonotype: Its target is unknown.

Time point described: newly diagnosed GD, antithyroid drugs for less than 3 months. From RNA extracted from PBMCs, the TCR library was made. The same sample was also used in a study of T cells in Graves' hyperthyroidism and ophthalmopathy.

The source material was peripheral blood mononuclear cells (PBMCs), sampled at new diagnosis, from a patient treated with antithyroid drugs. The source is a woman aged 25 to 39 with Graves disease. This rearrangement joins TRBV24-1 to TRBJ2-2; 9 bases align to TRBD1. CDR3 nucleotides: TGTGCCACCATGGACAGGGGTAACACCGGGGAGCTGTTTTTT. It specifies CATMDRGNTGELFF.